This TCR beta chain was obtained from a study of blood T cell repertoires in COVID-19. Seattle cases were enrolled at active infection and followed longitudinally. Study processing details: From reference gene primer amplification, estimates of nucleated cell counts were derived. Libraries were prepared by immunoSEQ multiplex PCR; TCRdb keeps only in-frame clonotypes and omits some of them. V, J and clone size were drawn from that table, and D and trimming were deduced from the DNA. The repertoire includes some 130,000 clones, roughly 86% of them detected once, and over 9.5% sits in the top ten. The germline V gene encodes CDR1 SNHLY and CDR2 FYNNEI. With V trimmed by 7 bases and J by 12 bases, 4 bases remained unmatched. There are 11 residues in the CDR3.

This TCR was recovered from a woman aged 70-85 years with COVID-19, enrolled during active disease. The sample was peripheral blood. The chain combines TRBV2 with TRBJ2-3; 10 bases align to TRBD1. Here the CDR3 reads CASIDRGPQYF. Written as DNA, the CDR3 is TGTGCCAGCATTGACAGGGGGCCCCAGTATTTT.